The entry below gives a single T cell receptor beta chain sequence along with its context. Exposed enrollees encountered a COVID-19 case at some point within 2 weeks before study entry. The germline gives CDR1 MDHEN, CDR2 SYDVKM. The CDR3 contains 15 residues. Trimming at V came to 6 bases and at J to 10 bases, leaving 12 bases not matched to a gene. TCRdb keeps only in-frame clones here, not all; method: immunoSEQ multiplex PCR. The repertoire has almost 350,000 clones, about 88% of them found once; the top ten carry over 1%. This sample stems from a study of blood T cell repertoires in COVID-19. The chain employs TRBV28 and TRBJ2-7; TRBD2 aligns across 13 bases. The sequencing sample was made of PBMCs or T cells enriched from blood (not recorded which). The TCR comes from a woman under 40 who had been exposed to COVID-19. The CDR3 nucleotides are TGTGCCAGCAGATCCGGGACTAGCGGGACCTTTTCTCAGTACTTC. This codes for CASRSGTSGTFSQYF. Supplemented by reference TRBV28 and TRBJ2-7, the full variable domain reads DVKVTQSSRYLVKRTGEKVFLECVQDMDHENMFWYRQDPGLGLRLIYFSYDVKMKEKGDIPEGYSVSREKKERFSLILESASTNQTSMYLCASRSGTSGTFSQYFGPGTRLTVT.